This T cell receptor beta chain derives from a study of shared clonotypes between healthy human individuals. Study-wide findings and caveats: Larger estimated richness was generally recorded for naive subsets relative to memory subsets.

This clone occurred a few times. The antigen is undetermined. Using immunoSEQ multiplex PCR, the repertoire was profiled, and TCRdb retains in-frame clones only, with some absent. The data contain around 2,000,000 clones, around 96% of them singletons. The naive CD8 fraction comprised CD45RO-negative cells positively selected for CCR7 and excluded terminally differentiated effector memory CD45RA+ cells. The CDR3 runs to 15 residues. CDR1 and CDR2 from the germline V gene are SGHDN and FVKESK. V was pared by 0 bases and J by 0 bases, with 9 bases between. Sequenced input: naive CD8+ T cells sorted from blood. The chain has TRBV14 and TRBJ2-7; D unclear. The TCR sequence derives from a young man in good health. The CDR3 is CASSQEKGSSYEQYF. The CDR3 DNA is TGTGCCAGCAGCCAAGAGAAGGGTAGCTCCTACGAGCAGTACTTC.